This T cell receptor (beta chain) was obtained from a study of T-cell reconstitution after alpha-beta-depleted transplantation in children. The germline gives CDR1 DFQATT, CDR2 SNEGSKA (reference sequence). Deletions cut 6 bases from V and 2 bases from J, with 13 bases between. The CDR3 has 14 amino acids. This clonotype was detected many times. Antigen: not known. Unique molecular identifiers were used in preparing the TCRbeta library. One entry per CDR3 protein, called by TCRdb with MiXCR from the PCR reads. The table lists 200,000 to 300,000 distinct CDR3 sequences, 6.5% to 10% of them singletons. Points from the study as a whole: About two months after transplant, alpha-beta T cells reportedly came from several hundred expanded graft clones. After one year, T-cell counts and TCRbeta diversity mostly came from new T cells. Some patients' high day-60 TCRbeta diversity was attributed to recipient cells surviving conditioning.

The chain employs TRBV20-1 and TRBJ1-4; no firm D call. The origin of this receptor is a male patient aged 5 to 17 who had a stem cell transplant for acute lymphoblastic leukemia, so the T cells may come from the graft donor. Sequencing was performed on PBMCs, mostly from graft donor cells, taken 180 days after TCRalphabeta/CD19-depleted stem cell transplant. CDR3 DNA sequence: TGCAGTGCCCGAGCCCCCTGGACTAATGAAAAACTGTTTTTT. This codes for CSARAPWTNEKLFF.